The 20 T cell receptor beta chains listed next were all sequenced from one sample in a study of early T cells in non-severe SARS-CoV-2 infection. TCRdb itself ran the 5' RACE reads through MiXCR, one entry per CDR3 protein. This table has 86,000 or so distinct CDR3 sequences, over 13% appearing once. The specimen sequenced was whole blood. The receptors were gathered from an adult who was a healthcare worker with PCR-confirmed SARS-CoV-2 infection or an uninfected control (not recorded which).

The chain carries TRBV20-1 and TRBJ1-2; D is uncertain. CDR1 is DFQATT, CDR2 SNEGSKA, per germline (reference sequence). The CDR3 has 14 residues. V was trimmed by 3 bases and J by 5 bases, leaving 16 bases between them. CDR3 sequence reads: CSASGDSKGYGYTF. CDR3 DNA sequence: TGCAGTGCTAGCGGGGATAGTAAGGGATATGGCTACACCTTC.

This clonotype was picked up a small number of times. This sequence joins TRBV7-9 and TRBJ2-3; D ambiguous. Between the trimmed V and J ends, which lost 6 bases and 5 bases, there was a span of 9 bases. CDR1 is SEHNR, CDR2 FQNEAQ, per germline (reference sequence). The CDR3 spans 12 residues. CDR3 sequence: CASRDQGDTQYF. As DNA, the CDR3 is TGTGCCAGCAGGGATCAAGGAGATACGCAGTATTTT.

This clonotype was seen repeatedly, ten times or more. The chain joins TRBV6-1 to TRBJ2-7; TRBD2 aligns across 7 bases. Trimming removed 5 bases from V and 5 bases from J; junction bases left unmatched: 12. The CDR3 is made up of 15 amino acids. Germline CDR1 MNHNS, CDR2 SASEGT. The CDR3 loop is CASSWKGGSLHEQYF. The CDR3 coding sequence is TGTGCCAGCAGTTGGAAAGGCGGGAGTCTCCACGAGCAGTACTTC.

The J gene is TRBJ2-1, the V gene TRBV4-1; no reliable D call. Germline V gene lookup returns CDR1 MGHRA and CDR2 YSYEKL. This CDR3 is built from 14 residues. Trimming removed 4 bases from V and 8 bases from J, with 15 bases in between. CDR3 coding DNA: TGCGCCAGCAGCCCGGTCGTTGAAGTGGATGAGCAGTTCTTC. Its translation: CASSPVVEVDEQFF.

This clonotype was seen ten or more times. The chain employs TRBV15 and TRBJ1-6, with a tentative D call TRBD1 (6 bases). This CDR3 contains 16 residues. Per germline, CDR1 LNHNV and CDR2 YYDKDF (reference sequence). V lost 0 bases and J 9 bases, leaving 15 bases between the germline ends. The DNA for the CDR3 is TGTGCCACCAGCAGAGATCTTGAGCAGGGGAGTTCACCCCTCCACTTT. The encoded protein is CATSRDLEQGSSPLHF.

The chain uses TRBV11-1 and TRBJ2-5; 9 nucleotides align to TRBD1. CDR1 and CDR2 from the germline V gene are SGHAT and FQDESV (reference sequence). This CDR3 comprises 14 residues. Germline trimming cut 5 bases from V and 4 bases from J; bases unmatched to any gene: 5. As DNA, the CDR3 is TGTGCCAGCAGCCGACAGGGGGTCGGAGAGACCCAGTACTTC. Translation: CASSRQGVGETQYF.

This clonotype was recorded a few times. This chain connects TRBV21-1 to TRBJ2-2; TRBD1 is the table's D call, not checked against the DNA. TRBV21-1 is a pseudogene locus. The CDR3 consists of 17 residues. The CDR3 loop is CASSKYPGQGDTGELFF. CDR3 coding DNA: TGTGCCAGCAGCAAATATCCGGGACAGGGGGACACCGGGGAGCTGTTTTTT.

This clonotype has only a few counts. The rearrangement links TRBV19 to TRBJ2-1; no definite D call. The CDR3 covers 17 residues. V was cut by 1 base and J by 0 bases, with 13 bases left in between. The germline CDR1 and CDR2 sequences are LNHDA and SQIVND (reference sequence). This CDR3 reads CASSIATGSSSYNEQFF. The CDR3 DNA follows: TGTGCCAGTAGTATAGCGACTGGTTCGAGCTCCTACAATGAGCAGTTCTTC.

The J gene is TRBJ1-2, the V gene TRBV5-4, with 8 bases fitting TRBD1. The trim removed 0 bases at V and 5 bases at J, leaving 3 bases unmatched. The CDR3 spans 14 residues. The germline gives CDR1 SGHNT, CDR2 YYREEE (reference sequence). The CDR3 nucleotides are TGTGCCAGCAGCTTGGCGGGACAGGATTATGGCTACACCTTC. It specifies CASSLAGQDYGYTF.

The chain links TRBV9 to TRBJ1-6; TRBD1 might be the D (5 bases). The CDR3 extends over 16 amino acids. The ends were cut back, 3 bases at V and 7 bases at J, with 17 bases in the middle. Germline loops: CDR1 SGDLS, CDR2 YYNGEE. CDR3 protein: CASSAQMTVRNSPLHF. The CDR3 nucleotides are TGTGCCAGCAGCGCCCAAATGACAGTTCGGAATTCACCCCTCCACTTT.

In its sample, this clonotype was seen a few times. V usage is TRBV12-3 or TRBV12-4 and J usage is TRBJ2-2; 8 bases agree with TRBD1. This CDR3 comprises 17 residues. V shed 4 bases, J shed 7 bases, and the junction held 14 bases outside the gene matches. In nucleotides, the CDR3 is TGTGCCAGCAGTTCAAGGGTGGAGACAGGGGCAAGCGGGGAGCTGTTTTTT. Amino acid sequence: CASSSRVETGASGELFF.

This clonotype was picked up a small number of times. This chain uses TRBV18 with TRBJ2-3, with 8 bases that match TRBD2. The CDR3 contains 15 residues. CDR1 is KGHSH, CDR2 LQKENI, per germline. V lost 3 bases, J lost 2 bases, and 4 bases stayed unmatched. The CDR3: CASSPPGGNTDTQYF. The CDR3 DNA follows: TGTGCCAGCTCACCGCCGGGAGGGAACACAGATACGCAGTATTTT.

This clonotype was observed many times. This chain connects TRBV13 to TRBJ2-1; 10 bases map to TRBD2. The CDR3 is made up of 17 amino acids. Germline V gene data show CDR1 as PRHDT and CDR2 as FYEKMQ (reference sequence). V shed 2 bases, J shed 5 bases, and the junction held 9 bases outside the gene matches. This CDR3 reads CASSLILGLAGDNEQFF. The CDR3 coding sequence is TGTGCCAGCAGCTTAATTCTTGGCCTAGCGGGGGACAATGAGCAGTTCTTC.

About this clonotype itself: This may arise from a read error, as a much more abundant clone is one base away. The chain couples TRBV2 to TRBJ2-6, with 8 bases lining up with TRBD1. Germline V gene data show CDR1 as SNHLY and CDR2 as FYNNEI. This CDR3 comprises 17 residues. The CDR3 is CASSAEGQASGANVPTF. CDR3 nucleotide sequence: TGTGCCAGCAGCGCAGAGGGACAGGCCTCTGGGGCCAACGTCCCGACTTTC.

The chain joins TRBV20-1 to TRBJ1-1; a possible D gene is TRBD1 (6 bases). This CDR3 comprises 11 residues. Germline V gene lookup returns CDR1 DFQATT and CDR2 SNEGSKA (reference sequence). The CDR3 bases are TGCAGGGGTCTCGGGGGCGCTGAAGCTTTCTTT. Amino acids: CRGLGGAEAFF.

This clonotype has just a few counts. This chain links TRBV7-6 with TRBJ2-3; no firm D call. Trimming took 0 bases from V and 6 from J, leaving 10 bases between them. This CDR3 comprises 14 residues. Germline V gene data show CDR1 as SGHVS and CDR2 as FNYEAQ. CDR3 nucleotide sequence: TGTGCCAGCAGCTTAGCGACACGGGCGGATACGCAGTATTTT. It specifies CASSLATRADTQYF.

The chain carries TRBV5-6 and TRBJ1-6; 8 positions match TRBD1. The J segment lost 0 bases and the V segment lost 1 base, leaving 0 bases of the junction unmatched. This CDR3 spans 16 amino acids. Germline assignment: CDR1 SGHDT and CDR2 YYEEEE. Written as DNA, the CDR3 is TGTGCCAGCAGCTTGACAGGGGGCTCCTATAATTCACCCCTCCACTTT. This sequence encodes CASSLTGGSYNSPLHF.

V gene TRBV19 combines with J gene TRBJ2-1, with a possible D match to TRBD1 (6 bases). The CDR3 has 13 amino acids. CDR1 and CDR2 (germline): LNHDA, SQIVND (reference sequence). V shed 5 bases and J shed 6 bases, with 11 bases lying between them. Here the CDR3 reads CASSLQGPNEQFF. CDR3 sequence (DNA): TGTGCCAGTAGTTTACAGGGCCCCAATGAGCAGTTCTTC. The whole variable domain, remainder taken from reference TRBV19 and TRBJ2-1, is DGGITQSPKYLFRKEGQNVTLSCEQNLNHDAMYWYRQDPGQGLRLIYYSQIVNDFQKGDIAEGYSVSREKKESFPLTVTSAQKNPTAFYLCASSLQGPNEQFFGPGTRLTVL.

The chain has TRBV20-1 and TRBJ2-7; 7 positions agree with TRBD1. Trimming cost V 6 bases and J 9 bases; bases outside gene matches: 14. CDR3 length: 13 residues. Germline lookup yields CDR1 DFQATT and CDR2 SNEGSKA (reference sequence). The chain's CDR3 is CSAPKGASFVQYF. The CDR3 DNA sequence: TGCAGTGCCCCAAAGGGGGCGTCTTTTGTGCAGTACTTC.

The sample holds many counts of this clonotype. CDR3 region: CASSRWETQYF. The CDR3 DNA follows: TGTGCCAGCAGCCGCTGGGAGACCCAGTACTTC. The rearrangement links TRBV7-2 to TRBJ2-5, with D unclear. Trimming removed 5 bases at V and 5 bases at J, with 6 bases between. The length of the CDR3 is 11 residues. From germline, CDR1 is SGHTA and CDR2 FQGNSA.